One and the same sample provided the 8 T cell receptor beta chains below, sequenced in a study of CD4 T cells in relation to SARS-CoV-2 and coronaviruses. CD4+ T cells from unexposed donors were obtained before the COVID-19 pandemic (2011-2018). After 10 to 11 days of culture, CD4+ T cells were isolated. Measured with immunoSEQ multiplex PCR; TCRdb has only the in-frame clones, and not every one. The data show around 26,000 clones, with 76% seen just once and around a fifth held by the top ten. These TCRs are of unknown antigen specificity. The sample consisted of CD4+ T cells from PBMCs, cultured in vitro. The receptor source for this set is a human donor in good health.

The DNA for the CDR3 is TGCAGCGTTGAGGGAGGGAGCGAAGTTCTAGATACGCAGTATTTT. Translating it yields CSVEGGSEVLDTQYF. The rearrangement uses TRBV29-1 and TRBJ2-3, with 7 bases lining up with TRBD2. Trimming removed 3 bases from V and 5 bases from J; junction bases left unmatched: 11. The CDR3 sequence is 15 residues long. The germline V gene has CDR1 SQVTM and CDR2 ANQGSEA.

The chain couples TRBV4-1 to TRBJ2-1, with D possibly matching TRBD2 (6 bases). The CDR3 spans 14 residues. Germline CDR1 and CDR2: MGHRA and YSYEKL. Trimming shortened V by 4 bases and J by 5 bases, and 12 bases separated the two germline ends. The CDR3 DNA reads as TGCGCCAGCAGCCCCGGGGACTTCAACAATGAGCAGTTCTTC. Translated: CASSPGDFNNEQFF.

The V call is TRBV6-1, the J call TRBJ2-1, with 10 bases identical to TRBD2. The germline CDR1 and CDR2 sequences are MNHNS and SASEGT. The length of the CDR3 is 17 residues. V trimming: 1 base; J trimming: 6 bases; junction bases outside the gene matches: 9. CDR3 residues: CASSEGWVAGGFNEQFF. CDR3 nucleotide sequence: TGTGCCAGCAGTGAAGGATGGGTAGCGGGAGGTTTCAATGAGCAGTTCTTC.

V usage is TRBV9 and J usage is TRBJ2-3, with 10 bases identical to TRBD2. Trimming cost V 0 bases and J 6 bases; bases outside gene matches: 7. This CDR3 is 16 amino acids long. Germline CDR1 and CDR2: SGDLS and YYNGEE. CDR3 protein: CASSVEIAGGWDTQYF. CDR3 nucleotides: TGTGCCAGCAGCGTAGAAATAGCGGGGGGATGGGATACGCAGTATTTT.

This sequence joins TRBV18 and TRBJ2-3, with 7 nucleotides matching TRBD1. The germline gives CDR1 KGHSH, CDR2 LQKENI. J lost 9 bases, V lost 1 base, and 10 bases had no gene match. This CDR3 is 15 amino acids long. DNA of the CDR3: TGTGCCAGCTCACCACAGGGGGCCGGCACGGCAACGCAGTATTTT. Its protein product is CASSPQGAGTATQYF.

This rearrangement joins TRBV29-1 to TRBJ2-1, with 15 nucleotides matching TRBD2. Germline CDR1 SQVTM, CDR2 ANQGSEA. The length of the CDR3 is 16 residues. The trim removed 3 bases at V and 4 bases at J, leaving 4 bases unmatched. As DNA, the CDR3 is TGCAGCGTTGACGCGGGACTAGCGGGGGGATACAATGAGCAGTTCTTC. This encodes CSVDAGLAGGYNEQFF.

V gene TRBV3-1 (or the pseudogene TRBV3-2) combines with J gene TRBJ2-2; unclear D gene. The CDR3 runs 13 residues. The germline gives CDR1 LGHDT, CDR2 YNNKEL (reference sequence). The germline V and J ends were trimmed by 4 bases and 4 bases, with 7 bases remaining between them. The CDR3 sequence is CASSRRGTGELFF. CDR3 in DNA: TGTGCCAGCAGCCGTAGAGGCACCGGGGAGCTGTTTTTT.

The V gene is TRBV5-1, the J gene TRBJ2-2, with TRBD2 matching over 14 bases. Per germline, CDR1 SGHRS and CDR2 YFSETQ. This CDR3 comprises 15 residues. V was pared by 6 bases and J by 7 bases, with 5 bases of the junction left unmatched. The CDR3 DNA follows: TGCGCCAGCAAGACTAGCGGGAGGGCCGACGGGGAGCTGTTTTTT. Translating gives CASKTSGRADGELFF.